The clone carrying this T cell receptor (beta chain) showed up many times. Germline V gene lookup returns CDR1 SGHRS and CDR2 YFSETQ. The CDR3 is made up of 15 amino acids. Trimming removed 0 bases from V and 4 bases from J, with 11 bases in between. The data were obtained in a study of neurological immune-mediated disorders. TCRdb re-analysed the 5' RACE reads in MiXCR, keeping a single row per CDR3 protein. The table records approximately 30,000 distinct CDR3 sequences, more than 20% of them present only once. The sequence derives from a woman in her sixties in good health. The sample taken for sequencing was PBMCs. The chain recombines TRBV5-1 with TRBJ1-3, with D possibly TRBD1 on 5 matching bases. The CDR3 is CASSLAPGPGNTIYF. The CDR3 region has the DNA TGCGCCAGCAGCTTGGCCCCAGGGCCCGGAAACACCATATATTTT. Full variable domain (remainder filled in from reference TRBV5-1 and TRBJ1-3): KAGVTQTPRYLIKTRGQQVTLSCSPISGHRSVSWYQQTPGQGLQFLFEYFSETQRNKGNFPGRFSGRQFSNSRSEMNVSTLELGDSALYLCASSLAPGPGNTIYFGEGSWLTVV.